These T cell receptor beta chains were read from a single sample in a study of OX40 agonist ivuxolimab in advanced cancers. Sequencing was performed with immunoSEQ multiplex PCR; in TCRdb, only in-frame clones are kept and a portion is missing. The data show approximately 82,000 clones, approximately 84% seen once. The sequencing here drew on CD4+ or CD8+ T cells sorted from blood, taken in a trial of the OX40 agonist ivuxolimab. The origin of the receptors is an adult with an advanced solid tumor such as melanoma, head and neck, liver or kidney cancer. Each CDR3 is given with its conserved first and last residue. Fields, in order: D gene, clone size, V gene, CDR3 length, J gene, CDR3 DNA, CDR3 protein. A D gene is named only where the DNA matches it firmly. Not every row has a clone size; where given, it reads once, few, many or a size class.

d_call: NA
clone_size: NA
v_call: TRBV5-6
cdr3_length: 14
j_call: TRBJ2-2
cdr3_nt: TGTGCCAGCAGCGGTAATAAATATAGCGGGGAGCTGTTTTTT
cdr3_aa: CASSGNKYSGELFF

d_call: TRBD2
clone_size: NA
v_call: TRBV6-1
cdr3_length: 16
j_call: TRBJ2-3
cdr3_nt: TGTGCCAGCAGTGAAAGGTCGGCTAGCGGAGGTGGTACGCAGTATTTT
cdr3_aa: CASSERSASGGGTQYF

d_call: NA
clone_size: NA
v_call: TRBV5-1
cdr3_length: 14
j_call: TRBJ2-7
cdr3_nt: TGCGCCAGCAGCCCGGGGCAGGACTTTTACGAGCAGTACTTC
cdr3_aa: CASSPGQDFYEQYF

d_call: TRBD2
clone_size: NA
v_call: TRBV27
cdr3_length: 17
j_call: TRBJ2-1
cdr3_nt: TGTGCCAGCAGTACTAGCGGGAGGCCGAGCTCCTACAATGAGCAGTTCTTC
cdr3_aa: CASSTSGRPSSYNEQFF

d_call: NA
clone_size: NA
v_call: TRBV19
cdr3_length: 17
j_call: TRBJ1-2
cdr3_nt: TGTGCCAGTAGTCGTAGAGACACGGACAGTCGTCGCTATGGCTACACCTTC
cdr3_aa: CASSRRDTDSRRYGYTF

d_call: TRBD1
clone_size: once
v_call: TRBV6-5
cdr3_length: 15
j_call: TRBJ1-6
cdr3_nt: TGTGCCAGCAGTTATAGGAAGGGGGCCGATTCACCCCTCCACTTT
cdr3_aa: CASSYRKGADSPLHF

d_call: NA
clone_size: NA
v_call: TRBV19
cdr3_length: 17
j_call: TRBJ1-2
cdr3_nt: TGTGCCAGTAGTATCCGGGACACCTTCCTAACTAACTATGGCTACACCTTC
cdr3_aa: CASSIRDTFLTNYGYTF

d_call: TRBD2
clone_size: NA
v_call: TRBV4-2
cdr3_length: 16
j_call: TRBJ2-1
cdr3_nt: TGTGCCAGCAGCCTGACTAGCGGGGGCATCGACAATGAGCAGTTCTTC
cdr3_aa: CASSLTSGGIDNEQFF

d_call: NA
clone_size: NA
v_call: TRBV10-1
cdr3_length: 17
j_call: TRBJ2-1
cdr3_nt: TGCGCCAGCAGTAAAGAGCGACCTGATGGGGGGCGAGATGAGCAGTTCTTC
cdr3_aa: CASSKERPDGGRDEQFF

d_call: TRBD2
clone_size: NA
v_call: TRBV6-6
cdr3_length: 15
j_call: TRBJ2-5
cdr3_nt: TGTGCCAGCAGTTACTCGAGGACGGGAGGAGAGACCCAGTACTTC
cdr3_aa: CASSYSRTGGETQYF

d_call: NA
clone_size: NA
v_call: TRBV2
cdr3_length: 13
j_call: TRBJ2-4
cdr3_nt: TGTGCCAGCAAATCGACCCGGGGAGGCATTCAGTACTTC
cdr3_aa: CASKSTRGGIQYF

d_call: TRBD2
clone_size: NA
v_call: TRBV7-9
cdr3_length: 17
j_call: TRBJ2-5
cdr3_nt: TGTGCCAGCAGCTTAGAGGTTGGGACTAGCGGCCAAGAGACCCAGTACTTC
cdr3_aa: CASSLEVGTSGQETQYF

d_call: NA
clone_size: NA
v_call: TRBV21-1
cdr3_length: 16
j_call: TRBJ2-7
cdr3_nt: TGTGCCAGCAGCAAAGGTTCCAGCGGGTATTCCTACGAGCAGTACTTC
cdr3_aa: CASSKGSSGYSYEQYF

d_call: NA
clone_size: once
v_call: TRBV7-8
cdr3_length: 15
j_call: TRBJ2-1
cdr3_nt: TGTGCCAGCAGCTTAGGACCAGCCTCTTACAATGAGCAGTTCTTC
cdr3_aa: CASSLGPASYNEQFF

d_call: TRBD1
clone_size: NA
v_call: TRBV7-8
cdr3_length: 16
j_call: TRBJ2-1
cdr3_nt: TGTGCCAGCAGCCTTCGGACAGGGGTGGCCTACAATGAGCAGTTCTTC
cdr3_aa: CASSLRTGVAYNEQFF

d_call: TRBD1
clone_size: NA
v_call: TRBV5-1
cdr3_length: 14
j_call: TRBJ2-7
cdr3_nt: TGCGCCAGCAGCTTGAGGGACAGGGGCTACGAGCAGTACTTC
cdr3_aa: CASSLRDRGYEQYF

d_call: NA
clone_size: NA
v_call: TRBV28
cdr3_length: 13
j_call: TRBJ1-1
cdr3_nt: TGTGCCAGCAGTTTAGGGCACCCGGGGGGAGCTTTCTTT
cdr3_aa: CASSLGHPGGAFF

d_call: NA
clone_size: NA
v_call: TRBV6-1
cdr3_length: 13
j_call: TRBJ1-1
cdr3_nt: TGTGCCAGCAGTTTCGGACAGAGCACTGAAGCTTTCTTT
cdr3_aa: CASSFGQSTEAFF

d_call: NA
clone_size: few
v_call: TRBV19
cdr3_length: 17
j_call: TRBJ1-1
cdr3_nt: TGTGCCAGTAGTAGCCCCATGCGAGGTGCCCGGAACACTGAAGCTTTCTTT
cdr3_aa: CASSSPMRGARNTEAFF

d_call: NA
clone_size: NA
v_call: TRBV7-2
cdr3_length: 11
j_call: TRBJ2-5
cdr3_nt: TGTGCCAGCGGGCTCCAAGAGACCCAGTACTTC
cdr3_aa: CASGLQETQYF

d_call: TRBD2
clone_size: NA
v_call: TRBV7-6
cdr3_length: 15
j_call: TRBJ2-7
cdr3_nt: TGTGCCAGCACCGCCCGGACTAGCGGATCCTACGAGCAGTACTTC
cdr3_aa: CASTARTSGSYEQYF

d_call: NA
clone_size: NA
v_call: TRBV27
cdr3_length: 16
j_call: TRBJ1-6
cdr3_nt: TGTGCCAGCAGTTTAGAAGTGGGAAACTCCAATTCACCCCTCCACTTT
cdr3_aa: CASSLEVGNSNSPLHF

d_call: TRBD2
clone_size: NA
v_call: TRBV30
cdr3_length: 14
j_call: TRBJ2-5
cdr3_nt: TGTGCCTGGAGTGTTGGGACTAGCGGGGAGACCCAGTACTTC
cdr3_aa: CAWSVGTSGETQYF

d_call: TRBD1
clone_size: NA
v_call: TRBV6-1
cdr3_length: 14
j_call: TRBJ1-5
cdr3_nt: TGTGCCAGCAGCGGGACAGGGGGCAATCAGCCCCAGCATTTT
cdr3_aa: CASSGTGGNQPQHF

d_call: NA
clone_size: NA
v_call: TRBV4-2
cdr3_length: 16
j_call: TRBJ1-2
cdr3_nt: TGTGCCAGCAGCCAAGAGGCCGGGGGGTGGAACTATGGCTACACCTTC
cdr3_aa: CASSQEAGGWNYGYTF

d_call: NA
clone_size: NA
v_call: TRBV18
cdr3_length: 13
j_call: TRBJ1-1
cdr3_nt: TGTGCCAGCTCACGAGGGAGGGGTACTGAAGCTTTCTTT
cdr3_aa: CASSRGRGTEAFF

d_call: NA
clone_size: NA
v_call: TRBV21-1
cdr3_length: 17
j_call: TRBJ2-2
cdr3_nt: TGTGCCAGCAGCAAAGAGACTAGCGGGAGAAACACCGGGGAGCTGTTTTTT
cdr3_aa: CASSKETSGRNTGELFF

d_call: TRBD2
clone_size: NA
v_call: TRBV19
cdr3_length: 13
j_call: TRBJ2-1
cdr3_nt: TGTGCCAGTTCACAGCGGGGTTCAAATGAGCAGTTCTTC
cdr3_aa: CASSQRGSNEQFF

d_call: NA
clone_size: NA
v_call: TRBV28
cdr3_length: 12
j_call: TRBJ2-3
cdr3_nt: TGTGCCAGCAGTTTAGTTACGGAGACGCAGTATTTT
cdr3_aa: CASSLVTETQYF

d_call: TRBD2
clone_size: NA
v_call: TRBV2
cdr3_length: 18
j_call: TRBJ2-7
cdr3_nt: TGTGCCAGCACCCTAAGACTAGCGGGAGCTGGCTGGGGGTACGAGCAGTACTTC
cdr3_aa: CASTLRLAGAGWGYEQYF

d_call: NA
clone_size: NA
v_call: TRBV7-9
cdr3_length: 17
j_call: TRBJ1-1
cdr3_nt: TGTGCCAGCAGCTTAGCCCTTACAGGGTGGATGAACACTGAAGCTTTCTTT
cdr3_aa: CASSLALTGWMNTEAFF

d_call: TRBD1
clone_size: NA
v_call: TRBV15
cdr3_length: 18
j_call: TRBJ2-4
cdr3_nt: TGTGCCACCAGCACCTTAAGACAGGGGGTCCTAGCCAAAAACATTCAGTACTTC
cdr3_aa: CATSTLRQGVLAKNIQYF

d_call: NA
clone_size: NA
v_call: TRBV29-1
cdr3_length: 13
j_call: TRBJ1-5
cdr3_nt: TGCAGCGTTGGGGGACTCGGTAATCAGCCCCAGCATTTT
cdr3_aa: CSVGGLGNQPQHF

d_call: NA
clone_size: few
v_call: TRBV19
cdr3_length: 16
j_call: TRBJ1-5
cdr3_nt: TGTGCCAGTAGTACCCAGGCGGGCAGGGAAGATCAGCCCCAGCATTTT
cdr3_aa: CASSTQAGREDQPQHF

d_call: NA
clone_size: NA
v_call: TRBV18
cdr3_length: 18
j_call: TRBJ2-2
cdr3_nt: TGTGCCAGCTCACCACTTGCCCTCGCGGGGGCCTACACCGGGGAGCTGTTTTTT
cdr3_aa: CASSPLALAGAYTGELFF